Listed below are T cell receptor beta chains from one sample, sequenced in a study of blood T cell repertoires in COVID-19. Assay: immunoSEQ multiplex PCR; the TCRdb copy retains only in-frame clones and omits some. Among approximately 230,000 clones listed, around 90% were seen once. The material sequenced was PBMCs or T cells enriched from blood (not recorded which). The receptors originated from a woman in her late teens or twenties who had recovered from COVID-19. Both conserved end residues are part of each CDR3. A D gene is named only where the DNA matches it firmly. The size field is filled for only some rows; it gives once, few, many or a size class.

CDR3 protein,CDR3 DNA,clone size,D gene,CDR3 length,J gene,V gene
CASSRGVNTGELFF,TGTGCCAGCTCCCGGGGGGTGAACACCGGGGAGCTGTTTTTT,.,TRBD2,14,TRBJ2-2,TRBV6-5
CASSQGQGHSRNSPLHF,TGCGCCAGCAGCCAAGGACAGGGACACTCCCGGAATTCACCCCTCCACTTT,.,TRBD1,17,TRBJ1-6,TRBV4-1
CASSPSRDSYGYTF,TGTGCCAGCTCACCATCCCGGGACTCCTATGGCTACACCTTC,.,.,14,TRBJ1-2,TRBV18
CASSQGGLRGGFSDTQYF,TGTGCCAGCAGCCAAGGGGGTTTGAGGGGAGGTTTTTCAGATACGCAGTATTTT,.,.,18,TRBJ2-3,TRBV3-1/TRBV3-2
CASSLGVNYGYTF,TGTGCCAGCAGCTTAGGCGTGAACTATGGCTACACCTTC,.,.,13,TRBJ1-2,TRBV7-8
CASSRAAGDIAYEQYF,TGTGCCAGCTCGCGGGCCGCTGGGGACATAGCCTACGAGCAGTACTTC,.,.,16,TRBJ2-7,TRBV18
CASSPPRGGDQYEQYF,TGTGCCAGCAGCCCCCCGAGAGGGGGCGATCAGTACGAGCAGTACTTC,.,TRBD1,16,TRBJ2-7,TRBV7-9
CASSLVPGTSGGQETQYF,TGTGCCAGCAGCTTAGTTCCAGGGACTAGCGGGGGCCAAGAGACCCAGTACTTC,.,TRBD2,18,TRBJ2-5,TRBV11-2
CAIRGTGVNTEAFF,TGTGCCATCAGAGGGACAGGTGTGAACACTGAAGCTTTCTTT,.,TRBD1,14,TRBJ1-1,TRBV10-3
CASSFDEKLFF,TGTGCCAGCAGTTTCGATGAAAAACTGTTTTTT,few,.,11,TRBJ1-4,TRBV25-1
CASSLRTGRGANVLTF,TGTGCCAGCAGCTTACGCACAGGGCGAGGGGCCAACGTCCTGACTTTC,.,.,16,TRBJ2-6,TRBV7-3
CASSLRLGNTIYF,TGTGCCAGCAGTCTACGTTTAGGAAACACCATATATTTT,.,.,13,TRBJ1-3,TRBV12-3/TRBV12-4
CASSKGRGNTGELFF,TGTGCCAGCAGCAAGGGGCGGGGGAACACCGGGGAGCTGTTTTTT,once,.,15,TRBJ2-2,TRBV21-1
CASSLPSAARNEQFF,TGTGCCAGCAGCTTACCATCAGCGGCCCGCAATGAGCAGTTCTTC,few,.,15,TRBJ2-1,TRBV7-9
CASIRQAGNQPQHF,TGTGCCAGTATTCGACAAGCAGGCAATCAGCCCCAGCATTTT,.,.,14,TRBJ1-5,TRBV19
CASSQERYNSPLHF,TGCGCCAGCAGCCAAGAACGGTATAATTCACCCCTCCACTTT,.,.,14,TRBJ1-6,TRBV4-3
CATSPGGGEAYEQYF,TGTGCCACCAGCCCAGGGGGAGGCGAGGCCTACGAGCAGTACTTC,.,.,15,TRBJ2-7,TRBV15
CASSLTSGPYNEQFF,TGTGCCAGCAGCTTAACTAGCGGTCCCTACAATGAGCAGTTCTTC,.,TRBD2,15,TRBJ2-1,TRBV11-3
CAIRGGENYGYTF,TGTGCCATCAGGGGCGGGGAGAACTATGGCTACACCTTC,.,.,13,TRBJ1-2,TRBV10-3
CASSQGLAGYQETQYF,TGTGCCAGCAGCCAAGGGCTAGCGGGATACCAAGAGACCCAGTACTTC,.,TRBD2,16,TRBJ2-5,TRBV4-2
CASSGPRWSSGNTIYF,TGTGCCAGCAGTGGCCCCCGGTGGAGCTCTGGAAACACCATATATTTT,.,.,16,TRBJ1-3,TRBV6-4
CASGGQGATEAFF,TGTGCCAGCGGTGGACAGGGGGCGACTGAAGCTTTCTTT,.,TRBD1,13,TRBJ1-1,TRBV11-2
CASSQGTRETQYF,TGTGCCAGCAGCCAAGGGACTAGGGAGACCCAGTACTTC,.,TRBD2,13,TRBJ2-5,TRBV11-3